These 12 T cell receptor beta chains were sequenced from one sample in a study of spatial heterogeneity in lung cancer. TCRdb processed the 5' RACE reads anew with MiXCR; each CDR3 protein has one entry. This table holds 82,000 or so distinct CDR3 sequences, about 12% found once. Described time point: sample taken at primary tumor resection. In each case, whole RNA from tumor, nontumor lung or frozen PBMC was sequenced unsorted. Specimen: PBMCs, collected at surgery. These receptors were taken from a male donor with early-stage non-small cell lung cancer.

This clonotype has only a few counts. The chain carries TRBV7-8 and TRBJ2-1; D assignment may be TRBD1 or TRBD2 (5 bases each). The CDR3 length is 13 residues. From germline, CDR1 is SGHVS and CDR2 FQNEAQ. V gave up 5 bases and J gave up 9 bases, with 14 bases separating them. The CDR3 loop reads CASSRRRGAEQFF. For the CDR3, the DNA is TGTGCCAGCAGCCGCCGTAGAGGGGCTGAGCAGTTCTTC.

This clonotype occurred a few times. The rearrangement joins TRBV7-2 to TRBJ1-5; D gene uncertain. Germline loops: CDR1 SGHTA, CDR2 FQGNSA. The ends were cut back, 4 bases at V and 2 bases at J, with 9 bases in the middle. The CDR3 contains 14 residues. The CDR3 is CASSSQPGNQPQHF. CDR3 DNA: TGTGCCAGCAGCTCGCAGCCAGGCAATCAGCCCCAGCATTTT.

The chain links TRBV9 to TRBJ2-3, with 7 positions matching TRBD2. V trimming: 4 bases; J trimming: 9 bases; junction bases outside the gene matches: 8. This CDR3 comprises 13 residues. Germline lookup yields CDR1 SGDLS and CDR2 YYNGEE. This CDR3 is CASSTGTTETQYF. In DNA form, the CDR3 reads TGTGCCAGCAGCACCGGGACTACCGAGACGCAGTATTTT.

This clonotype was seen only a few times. The CDR3, as DNA: TGTGCCAGCAGCTCCAGGGGGCGCGTCTACGAGCAGTACTTC. Translating gives CASSSRGRVYEQYF. The chain links TRBV7-2 to TRBJ2-7, with TRBD1 matching 8 bases. The germline CDR1 and CDR2 sequences are SGHTA and FQGNSA. This CDR3 is built from 14 residues. V was pared by 4 bases and J by 3 bases, with 5 bases of the junction left unmatched.

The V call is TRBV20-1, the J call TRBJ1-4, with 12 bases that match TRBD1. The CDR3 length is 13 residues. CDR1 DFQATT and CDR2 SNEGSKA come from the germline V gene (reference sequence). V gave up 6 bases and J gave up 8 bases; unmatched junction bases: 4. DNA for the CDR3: TGCAGTGCCGGGGACAGGGGGCAGGAAAAACTGTTTTTT. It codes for CSAGDRGQEKLFF.

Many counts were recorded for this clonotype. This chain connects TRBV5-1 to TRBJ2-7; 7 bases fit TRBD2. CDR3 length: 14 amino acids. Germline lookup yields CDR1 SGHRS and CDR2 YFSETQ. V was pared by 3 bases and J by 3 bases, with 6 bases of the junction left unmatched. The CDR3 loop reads CASSSLAEDYEQYF. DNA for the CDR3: TGCGCCAGCAGCTCCCTAGCGGAGGACTACGAGCAGTACTTC.

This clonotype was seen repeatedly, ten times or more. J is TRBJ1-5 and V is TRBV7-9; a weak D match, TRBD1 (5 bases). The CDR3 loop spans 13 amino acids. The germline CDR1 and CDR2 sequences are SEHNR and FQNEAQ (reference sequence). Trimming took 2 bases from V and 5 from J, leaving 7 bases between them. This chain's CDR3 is CASSLQGYQPQHF. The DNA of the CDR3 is TGTGCCAGCAGCTTACAGGGTTATCAGCCCCAGCATTTT. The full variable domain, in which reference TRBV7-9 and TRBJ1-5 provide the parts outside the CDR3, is DTGVSQNPRHKITKRGQNVTFRCDPISEHNRLYWYRQTLGQGPEFLTYFQNEAQLEKSRLLSDRFSAERPKGSFSTLEIQRTEQGDSAMYLCASSLQGYQPQHFGDGTRLSIL.

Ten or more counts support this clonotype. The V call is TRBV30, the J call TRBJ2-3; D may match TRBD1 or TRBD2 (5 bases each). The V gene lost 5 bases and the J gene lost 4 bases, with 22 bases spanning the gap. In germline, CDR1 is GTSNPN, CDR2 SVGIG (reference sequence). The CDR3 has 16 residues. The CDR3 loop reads CAWDTTGAYGPDTQYF. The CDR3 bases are TGTGCCTGGGATACTACCGGGGCGTACGGGCCAGATACGCAGTATTTT.

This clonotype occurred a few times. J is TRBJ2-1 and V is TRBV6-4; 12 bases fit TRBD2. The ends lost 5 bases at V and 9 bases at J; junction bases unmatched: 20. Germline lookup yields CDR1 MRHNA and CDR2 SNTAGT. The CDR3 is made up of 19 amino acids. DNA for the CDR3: TGTGCCAGCAGTCCCCTGGCTAGCGGGAGGGGGTCAGGAGATGGTGAGCAGTTCTTC. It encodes CASSPLASGRGSGDGEQFF.

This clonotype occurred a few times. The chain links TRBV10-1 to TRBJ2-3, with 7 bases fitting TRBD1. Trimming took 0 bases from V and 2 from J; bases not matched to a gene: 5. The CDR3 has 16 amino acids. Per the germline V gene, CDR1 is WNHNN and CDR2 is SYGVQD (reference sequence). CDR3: CASSESDGTATDTQYF. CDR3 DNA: TGCGCCAGCAGTGAGTCGGACGGGACAGCCACAGATACGCAGTATTTT.

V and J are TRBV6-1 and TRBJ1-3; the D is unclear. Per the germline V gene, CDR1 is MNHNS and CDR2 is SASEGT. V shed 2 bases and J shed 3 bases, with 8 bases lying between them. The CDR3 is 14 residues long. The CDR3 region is CASSEPRSGNTIYF. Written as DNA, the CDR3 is TGTGCCAGCAGTGAACCCAGAAGTGGAAACACCATATATTTT.

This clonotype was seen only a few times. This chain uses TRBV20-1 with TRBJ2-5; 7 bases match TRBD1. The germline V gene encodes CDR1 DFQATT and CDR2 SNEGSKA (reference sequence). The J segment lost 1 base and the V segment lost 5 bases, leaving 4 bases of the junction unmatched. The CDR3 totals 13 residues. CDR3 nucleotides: TGCAGTGCTCGACAGGGCTCCCAAGAGACCCAGTACTTC. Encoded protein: CSARQGSQETQYF.